This TCR beta chain came from a study of T cell responses to AZD1222 COVID-19 vaccine. General observations from the study: Spike-specific TCR breadth and depth grew following two AZD1222 doses. Close to half of all spike-specific TCRs reportedly target regions of the variants that are unmutated. Among the donors, most were white British and more were female, and clonal diversity was possibly underestimated. Baseline serology detected seropositivity in only six AZD1222 recipients.

This clone has just one count. As yet, its antigen is unknown. Assay used: immunoSEQ multiplex PCR; TCRdb lists only in-frame clones, some missing. The table has about 120,000 clones, roughly 91% seen once. The germline CDR1 and CDR2 sequences are SGHNT and YYREEE (reference sequence). The CDR3 contains 14 residues. V was trimmed by 0 bases and J by 6 bases, leaving 11 bases between them. The sample here was peripheral blood, taken 28 days after the second AZD1222 dose. The chain carries TRBV5-4 and TRBJ2-3; unclear D gene. This receptor was obtained from an adult who received the AZD1222 COVID-19 vaccine. Here the CDR3 DNA reads TGTGCCAGCAGCTTGGCGGGTCCTCATGATACGCAGTATTTT. It is translated as CASSLAGPHDTQYF.